Listed here are 18 T cell receptor beta chains from one sample, sequenced in a study of naive and memory T cell subsets. TCR cDNA received a 3' ligated oligonucleotide that carried a UMI. Four PCR rounds used nested alpha and beta constant region primers plus the SP2 primer. In TCRdb, the 5' RACE reads were re-called with MiXCR into one record per CDR3 protein. The sample records 45,000 to 55,000 distinct CDR3 sequences, around 5% being singletons. The origin of the receptors is a female donor in good health.

This clonotype was found many times. The chain links TRBV12-3 or TRBV12-4 to TRBJ2-1; 9 bases align to TRBD2. The CDR3 totals 16 residues. V lost 3 bases to trimming and J lost 7 bases; unmatched junction nucleotides: 10. The CDR3 here is CASSLGAGGPRNEQFF. Here the CDR3 DNA reads TGTGCCAGCAGTTTGGGTGCGGGAGGGCCGAGGAATGAGCAGTTCTTC.

The sample holds many counts of this clonotype. The V gene is TRBV7-9, the J gene TRBJ1-1; D unresolved. V shed 8 bases and J shed 0 bases, with 16 bases lying between them. Germline V lookup: CDR1 SEHNR, CDR2 FQNEAQ (reference sequence). CDR3 length: 15 residues. CDR3 sequence (DNA): TGTGCCAGCGGTGGTCTGGACGCTTTGAACACTGAAGCTTTCTTT. Protein: CASGGLDALNTEAFF.

This clonotype appeared many times. V gene TRBV6-1 combines with J gene TRBJ2-1; D remains ambiguous. Trimming took off 1 base at V and 7 bases at J, with 14 bases between the two ends. Germline assignment: CDR1 MNHNS and CDR2 SASEGT. The CDR3 is 15 amino acids. The CDR3 sequence is CASSEVAATANEQFF. CDR3 DNA: TGTGCCAGCAGTGAAGTGGCGGCAACAGCTAATGAGCAGTTCTTC.

This clonotype was counted ten times or more. V gene TRBV28 combines with J gene TRBJ2-3; 10 bases line up with TRBD2. Trimming at V came to 2 bases and at J to 4 bases, leaving 3 bases not matched to a gene. Germline CDR1 and CDR2: MDHEN and SYDVKM. This CDR3 is built from 15 residues. The CDR3 loop reads CASSLRAGGPDTQYF. The CDR3 bases are TGTGCCAGCAGTTTACGAGCGGGAGGGCCAGATACGCAGTATTTT.

This clonotype occurred many times. The rearrangement joins TRBV7-2 to TRBJ2-3; 8 bases align to TRBD2. V was clipped by 0 bases and J by 6 bases; unmatched bases: 5. CDR3 length: 15 residues. Germline-derived CDR1 and CDR2 are SGHTA and FQGNSA. The CDR3 region has the DNA TGTGCCAGCAGCTTAGCCGGGAGGGCCACCGATACGCAGTATTTT. It codes for CASSLAGRATDTQYF.

A few counts support this clonotype. This chain links TRBV6-2 or TRBV6-3 with TRBJ2-3; 12 bases line up with TRBD2. The V gene's germline CDR1 is MNHEY and CDR2 SVGEGT. The V segment lost 2 bases and the J segment 4 bases; nucleotides outside the gene matches: 7. This CDR3 has 17 residues. DNA of the CDR3: TGTGCCAGCAGTTACCCCCTAGCGGGAGGGCTAGCAGATACGCAGTATTTT. Translating gives CASSYPLAGGLADTQYF.

This clonotype appeared many times. V gene TRBV6-1 combines with J gene TRBJ2-1, with 9 positions matching TRBD1. Germline lookup yields CDR1 MNHNS and CDR2 SASEGT. The V gene end was trimmed by 4 bases and the J gene end by 9 bases; junction bases not matched to a gene: 10. The length of the CDR3 is 15 residues. CDR3 sequence reads: CASSGPGQGTIEQFF. The CDR3 coding sequence is TGTGCCAGCAGTGGGCCGGGACAGGGAACTATTGAGCAGTTCTTC.

This clonotype was seen ten or more times. The chain employs TRBV27 and TRBJ1-5; tentative D call: TRBD1 (5 bases). Germline V CDR1 and CDR2: MNHEY, SMNVEV (reference sequence). V was pared by 5 bases and J by 5 bases, with 13 bases between. The CDR3 totals 14 residues. CDR3 in amino acids: CASSIRGGYQPQHF. CDR3 sequence (DNA): TGTGCCAGCAGTATTCGGGGGGGATATCAGCCCCAGCATTTT.

This clonotype was observed at least ten times. The V gene is TRBV5-6, the J gene TRBJ2-3; D call uncertain. This CDR3 is built from 12 residues. V lost 7 bases, J lost 2 bases, and 8 bases lay in between. CDR1 is SGHDT and CDR2 is YYEEEE in the germline V gene. The DNA for the CDR3 is TGTGCCAGCCGTGCTTTCACAGATACGCAGTATTTT. Amino acid sequence: CASRAFTDTQYF.

This clonotype was seen at least ten times. The chain combines TRBV18 with TRBJ2-1; 13 positions match TRBD2. CDR3 length equals 15 residues. The germline CDR1 and CDR2 sequences are KGHSH and LQKENI. Trimming removed 6 bases from V and 9 bases from J; junction bases left unmatched: 8. This CDR3 reads CASSSGLAGVSEQFF. In nucleotides, the CDR3 is TGTGCCAGCTCCTCAGGACTAGCGGGAGTCAGTGAGCAGTTCTTC.

This clonotype was found many times. The chain uses TRBV19 and TRBJ2-3; 7 bases map to TRBD2. The CDR3 consists of 16 residues. Unmatched junction bases numbered 20, after V lost 3 bases and J lost 14 bases. Germline V gene lookup returns CDR1 LNHDA and CDR2 SQIVND (reference sequence). In nucleotides, the CDR3 is TGTGCCAGTAGTATTTCAGGGCCTAGCGGCACCTCAAGTCTGTATTTT. It yields the protein CASSISGPSGTSSLYF.

A single count supports this clonotype. A much larger clone differs from this one at a single base, so this may be a read error. This chain joins TRBV3-1 and TRBJ1-1; D remains unclear. Trimming took off 1 base at V and 5 bases at J, with 8 bases between the two ends. The CDR3 covers 13 residues. Germline V gene data show CDR1 as LGHDT and CDR2 as YNNKEL (reference sequence). The CDR3 bases are TGTGCCAGCAGCCAAGTCGGCTGGACTGAAGCTTTCTTT. This gives the protein CASSQVGWTEAFF.

This clonotype has at least ten counts. V usage is TRBV5-4 and J usage is TRBJ2-1; the D gene is possibly TRBD1 (6 bases). Trimming pared 4 bases from V and 5 bases from J, leaving 16 bases between. The CDR3 is made up of 15 amino acids. In germline, CDR1 is SGHNT, CDR2 YYREEE (reference sequence). The DNA for the CDR3 is TGTGCCAGCAGCCCTCAACAGGGAGCCAACAATGAGCAGTTCTTC. This sequence encodes CASSPQQGANNEQFF.

This clonotype was seen ten or more times. CDR3 sequence (DNA): TGTGCCAGCAGCTGGCGGGGGAAAGCTACCTACGAGCAGTACTTC. It codes for CASSWRGKATYEQYF. The V call is TRBV7-9, the J call TRBJ2-7, with 7 bases fitting TRBD2. Trimming removed 4 bases from V and 2 bases from J; junction bases left unmatched: 8. Germline CDR1 and CDR2: SEHNR and FQNEAQ (reference sequence). The CDR3 covers 15 residues. Full variable domain (remainder filled in from reference TRBV7-9 and TRBJ2-7): DTGVSQNPRHKITKRGQNVTFRCDPISEHNRLYWYRQTLGQGPEFLTYFQNEAQLEKSRLLSDRFSAERPKGSFSTLEIQRTEQGDSAMYLCASSWRGKATYEQYFGPGTRLTVT.

The chain recombines TRBV5-5 with TRBJ2-2, with D possibly matching TRBD2 (5 bases). Germline V gene lookup returns CDR1 SGHKS and CDR2 YYEKEE (reference sequence). Trimming stripped 1 base from V and 5 bases from J, with 21 bases between. The CDR3 runs 18 residues. The CDR3: CASSLRSGPGTGTGELFF. As DNA, the CDR3 is TGTGCCAGCAGCTTGCGATCAGGACCCGGCACGGGGACCGGGGAGCTGTTTTTT. The full variable domain, in which reference TRBV5-5 and TRBJ2-2 provide the parts outside the CDR3, is DAGVTQSPTHLIKTRGQQVTLRCSPISGHKSVSWYQQVLGQGPQFIFQYYEKEERGRGNFPDRFSARQFPNYSSELNVNALLLGDSALYLCASSLRSGPGTGTGELFFGEGSRLTVL.

This clonotype was seen many times. This chain connects TRBV29-1 to TRBJ1-1, with a possible D match to TRBD1 (5 bases). The CDR3 length is 10 residues. The germline V and J ends were trimmed by 4 bases and 7 bases, with 7 bases remaining between them. Germline V lookup: CDR1 SQVTM, CDR2 ANQGSEA. Here the CDR3 reads CSVADIEAFF. CDR3 bases: TGCAGCGTTGCGGACATTGAAGCTTTCTTT.

The CDR3 DNA reads as TGTGCCAGCAGTTCTGGGGGGCAGGGCTACGAGCAGTACTTC. Protein: CASSSGGQGYEQYF. J is TRBJ2-7 and V is TRBV7-2; D possibly uses TRBD1 or TRBD2 (6 bases each). The CDR3 runs to 14 residues. CDR1 SGHTA and CDR2 FQGNSA come from the germline V gene. V lost 6 bases and J 3 bases, leaving 15 bases between the germline ends.

This chain joins TRBV5-1 and TRBJ2-7; the D is unclear. V shed 5 bases and J shed 3 bases, with 9 bases lying between them. The germline CDR1 and CDR2 sequences are SGHRS and YFSETQ. CDR3 size: 12 residues. CDR3 region: CASSSGRYEQYF. In DNA, the CDR3 is TGCGCCAGCAGTTCCGGCCGCTACGAGCAGTACTTC.